Each of the 10 T cell receptor beta chains below was sequenced from the same sample in a study of Graves' ophthalmopathy and Graves' hyperthyroidism. The sequenced template was RNA, covering the TCR beta CDR3 region. Investigators did first-round RT-PCR with HTBI primers, then second-round multiplex PCR. TCRdb used MiXCR to reprocess the multiplex PCR reads, holding one entry per CDR3 protein. Of hundreds of thousands of distinct CDR3 sequences listed, 35% to 45% were seen once; the top ten hold 3% to 3.5%. The sequenced sample was peripheral blood. These receptors were obtained from an adult man with Graves' ophthalmopathy.

The gene calls are TRBV9 and TRBJ2-7; TRBD2 aligns across 11 bases. Germline CDR1 and CDR2: SGDLS and YYNGEE. The CDR3 loop spans 14 amino acids. The V segment lost 4 bases and the J segment 5 bases; nucleotides outside the gene matches: 5. CDR3 in amino acids: CASSPQLAGDEQYF. In nucleotides, the CDR3 is TGTGCCAGCAGCCCTCAACTAGCGGGAGACGAGCAGTACTTC.

V usage is TRBV10-3 and J usage is TRBJ1-4; D is perhaps TRBD1 (5 bases). The CDR3 has 14 residues. From germline, CDR1 is ENHRY and CDR2 SYGVKD. V lost 9 bases and J lost 6, with 17 bases in between. The CDR3 here is CAMARGGEDEKLFF. As DNA, the CDR3 is TGTGCCATGGCTCGGGGGGGTGAGGATGAAAAACTGTTTTTT.

This clonotype showed up many times. CDR3 sequence reads: CSVGAGAAGELFF. CDR3 nucleotide sequence: TGCAGCGTAGGAGCCGGGGCCGCCGGGGAGCTGTTTTTT. The V call is TRBV29-1, the J call TRBJ2-2, with D tentatively TRBD1 or TRBD2 (5 bases each). Germline CDR1 SQVTM, CDR2 ANQGSEA. V shed 6 bases and J shed 6 bases, with 14 bases lying between them. This CDR3 is 13 amino acids long.

This chain links TRBV7-9 with TRBJ1-1; D is perhaps TRBD1 (5 bases). The germline V gene has CDR1 SEHNR and CDR2 FQNEAQ (reference sequence). This CDR3 has 15 amino acids. V was trimmed by 2 bases and J by 3 bases, leaving 13 bases between them. The CDR3 coding sequence is TGTGCCAGCAGCTTACCCGGGGGTTTTGACACTGAAGCTTTCTTT. Translation: CASSLPGGFDTEAFF.

This clonotype was detected once. A much larger clone differs from this one at a single base, so this may be a read error. The V gene is TRBV2, the J gene TRBJ2-2; weak D call: TRBD2 (5 bases). This CDR3 has 13 amino acids. The germline V gene has CDR1 SNHLY and CDR2 FYNNEI. V was trimmed by 10 bases and J by 7 bases, leaving 16 bases between them. CDR3 sequence: CAMKPAGIGELFF. Here the CDR3 DNA reads TGTGCCATGAAGCCTGCGGGCATCGGGGAGCTGTTTTTT.

This clonotype was picked up one time. The V gene is TRBV7-9, the J gene TRBJ2-1; a possible D gene is TRBD2 (6 bases). V lost 5 bases and J lost 9, with 11 bases in between. The germline V gene has CDR1 SEHNR and CDR2 FQNEAQ (reference sequence). The CDR3 sequence is 12 residues long. DNA of the CDR3: TGTGCCAGCAGCGAGGGACTGGCTGAGCAGTTCTTC. It specifies CASSEGLAEQFF.

The chain has TRBV29-1 and TRBJ2-5; tentative D call: TRBD1 (6 bases). CDR1 SQVTM and CDR2 ANQGSEA come from the germline V gene. CDR3 length equals 12 residues. DNA of the CDR3: TGCAACGTCGGGACAAACGAAGAGACCCAGTACTTC. It encodes CNVGTNEETQYF.

This clonotype was recorded at least ten times. This sequence joins TRBV5-1 and TRBJ1-1; TRBD1 matches 10 bases. Germline V gene lookup returns CDR1 SGHRS and CDR2 YFSETQ. The CDR3 is 15 amino acids. V lost 4 bases and J lost 4; bases outside the gene matches: 7. The DNA of the CDR3 is TGCGCCAGCAGCCAGGGACAGGGGATGGGCACTGAAGCTTTCTTT. Amino acid sequence: CASSQGQGMGTEAFF.

This clonotype has at least ten counts. This rearrangement joins TRBV20-1 to TRBJ1-1; 8 bases are shared with TRBD1. J was trimmed by 9 bases and V by 0 bases; bases with no gene match: 6. The CDR3 has 13 amino acids. Germline V lookup: CDR1 DFQATT, CDR2 SNEGSKA (reference sequence). The CDR3 here is CSARDTGQVQAFF. CDR3 nucleotide sequence: TGCAGTGCTAGAGATACGGGACAGGTTCAAGCTTTCTTT.

The genes are TRBV5-8 and TRBJ2-7; 12 positions match TRBD2. The V segment lost 5 bases and the J segment 2 bases; nucleotides outside the gene matches: 8. The CDR3 contains 16 residues. Germline lookup yields CDR1 SGHTS and CDR2 YDEGEE. CDR3: CASSQRLAGDTYEQYF. The CDR3 nucleotides are TGTGCCAGCAGTCAACGACTAGCGGGAGATACCTACGAGCAGTACTTC.